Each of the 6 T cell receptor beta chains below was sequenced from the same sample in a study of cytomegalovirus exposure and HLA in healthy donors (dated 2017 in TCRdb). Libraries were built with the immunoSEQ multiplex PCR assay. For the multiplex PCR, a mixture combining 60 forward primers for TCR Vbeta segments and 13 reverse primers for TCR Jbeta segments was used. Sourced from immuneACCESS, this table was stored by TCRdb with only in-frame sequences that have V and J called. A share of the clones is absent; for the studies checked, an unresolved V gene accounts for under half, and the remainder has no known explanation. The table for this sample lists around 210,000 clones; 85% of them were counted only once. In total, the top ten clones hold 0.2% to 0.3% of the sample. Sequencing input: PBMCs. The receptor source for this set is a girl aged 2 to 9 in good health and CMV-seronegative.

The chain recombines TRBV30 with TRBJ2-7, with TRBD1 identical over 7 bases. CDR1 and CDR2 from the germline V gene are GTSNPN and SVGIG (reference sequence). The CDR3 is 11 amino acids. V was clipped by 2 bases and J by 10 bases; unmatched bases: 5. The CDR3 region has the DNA TGTGCCTGGAGTCGACAGGGTCAACAGTACTTC. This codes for CAWSRQGQQYF.

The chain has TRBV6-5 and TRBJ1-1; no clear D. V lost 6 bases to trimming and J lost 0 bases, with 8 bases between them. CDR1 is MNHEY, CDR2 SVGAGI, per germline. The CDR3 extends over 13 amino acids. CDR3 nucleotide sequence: TGTGCCAGCAGGGGGAGGGTGAACACTGAAGCTTTCTTT. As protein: CASRGRVNTEAFF.

Written as DNA, the CDR3 is TGTGCCAGCAGCTTAGTGAGGCCGCAGGGGGAGGGCACAGATACGCAGTATTTT. It translates to CASSLVRPQGEGTDTQYF. This chain joins TRBV7-6 and TRBJ2-3, with D possibly being TRBD1 (7 bases). The CDR3 loop spans 18 amino acids. The germline gives CDR1 SGHVS, CDR2 FNYEAQ. The V gene lost 1 base and the J gene lost 1 base, with 18 bases spanning the gap.

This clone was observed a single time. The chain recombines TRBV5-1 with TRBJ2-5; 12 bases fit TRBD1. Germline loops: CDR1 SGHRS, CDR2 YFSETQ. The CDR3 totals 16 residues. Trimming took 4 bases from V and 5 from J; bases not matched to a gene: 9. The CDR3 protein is CASSAIGTGGSETQYF. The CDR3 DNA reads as TGCGCCAGCAGCGCAATCGGGACAGGGGGCTCGGAGACCCAGTACTTC.

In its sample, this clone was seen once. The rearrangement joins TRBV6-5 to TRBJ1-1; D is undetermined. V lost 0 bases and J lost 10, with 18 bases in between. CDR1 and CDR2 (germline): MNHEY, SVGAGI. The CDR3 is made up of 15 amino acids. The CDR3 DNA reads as TGTGCCAGCAGTTACTCGCTCTCCTCTTCAAACGGAGCTTTCTTT. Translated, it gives CASSYSLSSSNGAFF.

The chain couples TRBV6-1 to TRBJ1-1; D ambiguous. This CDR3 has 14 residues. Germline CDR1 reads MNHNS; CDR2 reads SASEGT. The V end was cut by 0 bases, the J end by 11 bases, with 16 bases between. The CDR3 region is CASSEALGGLGAFF. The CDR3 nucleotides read TGTGCCAGCAGTGAAGCGTTGGGAGGGCTGGGGGCTTTCTTT.